The TCR beta chain under discussion was sequenced for a study of CD8+CD57+ T cells in acquired aplastic anemia. As for the study in general: Recorded DNA amounts for sorted CD4+ and CD8+ cells had an average of approximately 2.9 ug. Study-level points and caveats: There were roughly 28 CD8+ CDR3 sequences that occurred in both patients and controls.

Using genomic DNA as the template, TCR beta VDJ and CDR3 profiling was carried out. TCRdb fed the reads into MiXCR, producing one record per CDR3 protein. This table holds 400,000 to 600,000 distinct CDR3 sequences, around 30% found once. Whoever was chosen for sequencing had shown CD8+CD57+ cell expansion by flow cytometry. The patients all had a severe acquired aplastic anemia diagnosis. At the time of blood sampling, patients had not yet received any therapy. Comments on this clonotype: The antigen is unknown.

Trimming removed 5 bases at V and 7 bases at J, with 20 bases between. CDR1 and CDR2 from the germline V gene are SEHNR and FQNEAQ (reference sequence). The CDR3 length is 15 residues. The receptor comes from a human donor with aplastic anemia. The chain links TRBV7-9 to TRBJ1-2, with D perhaps TRBD1 (5 bases). Sequenced material: sorted CD4+, CD8+, or CD8+CD57+ T cells (not recorded which) from PBMCs. CDR3 in amino acids: CASSPYSGGERGYTF. The CDR3 DNA reads TGTGCCAGCAGCCCATACTCAGGAGGGGAACGTGGCTACACCTTC.